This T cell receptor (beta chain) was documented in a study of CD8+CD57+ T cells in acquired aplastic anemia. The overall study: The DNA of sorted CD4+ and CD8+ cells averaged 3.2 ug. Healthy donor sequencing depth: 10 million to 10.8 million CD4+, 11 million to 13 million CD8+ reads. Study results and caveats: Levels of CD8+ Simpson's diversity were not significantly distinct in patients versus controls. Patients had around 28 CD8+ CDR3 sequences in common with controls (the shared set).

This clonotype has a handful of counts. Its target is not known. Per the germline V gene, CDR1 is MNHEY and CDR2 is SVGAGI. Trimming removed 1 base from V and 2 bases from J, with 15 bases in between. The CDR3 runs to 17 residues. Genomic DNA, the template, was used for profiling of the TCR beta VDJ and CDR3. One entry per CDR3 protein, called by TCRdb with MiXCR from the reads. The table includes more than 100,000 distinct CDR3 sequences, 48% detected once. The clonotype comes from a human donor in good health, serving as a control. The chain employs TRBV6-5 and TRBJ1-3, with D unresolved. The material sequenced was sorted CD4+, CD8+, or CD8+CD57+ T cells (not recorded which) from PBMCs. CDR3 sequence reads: CASSYYRSSAAGNTIYF. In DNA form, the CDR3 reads TGTGCCAGCAGTTACTATAGATCCTCCGCCGCTGGAAACACCATATATTTT.